This T cell receptor (beta chain) originates from a study of cytomegalovirus exposure and HLA in healthy donors. Germline V gives CDR1 SGHRS, CDR2 YFSETQ. Trimming removed 1 base from V and 4 bases from J, with 11 bases in between. This CDR3 is 14 amino acids long. General study findings and limits: Most of the CMV-associated TCR beta chains (in a later analysis) appeared to be HLA-restricted. The study assumed roughly uniform donor sequencing depth for presence/absence analyses. A later analysis showed TCR association rates differing by HLA locus, peaking at DRB1 and lowest at HLA-C.

This PCR relied on a set of 60 Vbeta primers and 13 Jbeta primers. The assay was immunoSEQ multiplex PCR, and TCRdb's table has in-frame clones only and misses some. The data contain approximately 150,000 clones, around 80% of them singletons. Only a few counts were recorded for this clone. Its antigen remains unknown. The source material was PBMCs. The rearrangement links TRBV5-1 to TRBJ1-1; no clear D. The TCR originated in a man in his late teens or twenties in good health and CMV-seropositive. This CDR3 reads CASSLQEMGTEAFF. CDR3 in DNA: TGCGCCAGCAGCTTGCAGGAAATGGGCACTGAAGCTTTCTTT.